This T cell receptor beta chain is drawn from a study of cytomegalovirus exposure and HLA in healthy donors. Both 60 Vbeta primers and 13 Jbeta primers went into the PCR. This table comes from immunoSEQ multiplex PCR, and its TCRdb copy is limited to in-frame clones, with some not included. The table includes about 110,000 clones, approximately 66% detected once. Each of the donors was a healthy bone marrow donor. This TCR came from a man in his forties or fifties in good health and CMV-seropositive. Sequencing was done on a sample of PBMCs.

CDR3 coding DNA: TGCGCCAGCAGCTTGGGCGATGGTGATGAGCAGTTCTTC. This encodes CASSLGDGDEQFF. The chain combines TRBV5-1 with TRBJ2-1; no firm D call. Germline CDR1 SGHRS, CDR2 YFSETQ. The CDR3 is 13 amino acids. V shed 0 bases and J shed 8 bases, with 9 bases lying between them.